What follows describes a single TCR beta chain. The authors amplified TCR beta CDR3 regions, and they did so from RNA transcripts for repertoire sequencing. Scientists carried out first-round RT-PCR using HTBI primers and then a second-round multiplex PCR. MiXCR was run by TCRdb on the multiplex PCR reads, yielding one entry per CDR3 protein. The sample contains 650,000 to 900,000 distinct CDR3 sequences, 35% to 50% of which appear only once. This sample is part of a study of Graves' ophthalmopathy and Graves' hyperthyroidism. V shed 7 bases and J 3 bases; nucleotides not matched to a gene: 9. The CDR3 covers 13 residues. The V gene's germline CDR1 is SQVTM and CDR2 ANQGSEA.

The sequence was obtained from an adult man with Graves' ophthalmopathy. Sequenced: peripheral blood. V is TRBV29-1 and J is TRBJ2-7; 7 nucleotides align to TRBD1. Written as DNA, the CDR3 is TGCAGCGCATACGACAGGGAGAGCTACGAGCAGTACTTC. Translation: CSAYDRESYEQYF.